The 19 T cell receptor beta chains reported below all come from one sample, sequenced in a study of cytomegalovirus exposure and HLA in healthy donors (dated by TCRdb to the late 2010s). The library was produced with the immunoSEQ multiplex PCR assay. For the multiplex PCR, a mixture combining 60 forward primers for TCR Vbeta segments and 13 reverse primers for TCR Jbeta segments was used. TCRdb retrieved this table from immuneACCESS and kept in-frame rearrangements only. Not all clones are present; in checked studies, unresolved V genes account for under half, and no reason is known for the remainder. Within this sample are about 190,000 clones, with roughly 84% of them counted one time only. Around 0.26% of the sample is taken by the ten largest. What was sequenced was PBMCs. The receptors here all came from a boy younger than 18 in good health and CMV-seronegative.

The chain employs TRBV29-1 and TRBJ2-1; TRBD2 matches 10 bases. CDR1 and CDR2 (germline): SQVTM, ANQGSEA. Losses at the gene ends were 4 bases for V and 7 bases for J; bases not matched to a gene: 4. The CDR3 is 13 residues long. Written as DNA, the CDR3 is TGCAGCGTTGGGCTAGCGGGAGCTAATGAGCAGTTCTTC. Residues: CSVGLAGANEQFF.

The V call is TRBV4-1, the J call TRBJ2-2; tentative D call: TRBD1 (6 bases). V was cut by 5 bases and J by 7 bases, with 11 bases left in between. Germline CDR1 reads MGHRA; CDR2 reads YSYEKL. The CDR3 runs to 13 residues. CDR3 amino acids: CASSSQGNGELFF. The CDR3 coding sequence is TGCGCCAGCAGCTCACAGGGAAACGGGGAGCTGTTTTTT.

This chain links TRBV19 with TRBJ1-2; D perhaps matches TRBD1 (6 bases). Germline V gene data show CDR1 as LNHDA and CDR2 as SQIVND (reference sequence). V gave up 10 bases and J gave up 0 bases, with 18 bases separating them. The CDR3 has 15 residues. The CDR3: CATRQADHSNYGYTF. The CDR3 DNA sequence: TGTGCCACTAGACAGGCCGATCATTCTAACTATGGCTACACCTTC.

V gene TRBV6-1 combines with J gene TRBJ1-4, with 9 bases fitting TRBD1. The CDR3 contains 15 residues. J gave up 3 bases and V 7 bases, and 6 bases lay outside the gene matches. Germline CDR1 is MNHNS and CDR2 is SASEGT. The CDR3 DNA reads as TGTGCCAGCATCCTGGACAGGGGTGCTAATGAAAAACTGTTTTTT. It specifies CASILDRGANEKLFF.

The chain joins TRBV5-6 to TRBJ2-5, with TRBD2 matching 7 bases. The CDR3 extends over 14 amino acids. Germline V gives CDR1 SGHDT, CDR2 YYEEEE. Trimming cost V 0 bases and J 5 bases; bases outside gene matches: 4. DNA of the CDR3: TGTGCCAGCAGCTTGGTGCAACTAGCGGAGACCCAGTACTTC. Residues: CASSLVQLAETQYF.

The chain links TRBV7-9 to TRBJ2-3; tentatively, D is TRBD2 (6 bases). This CDR3 region has 16 residues. From germline, CDR1 is SEHNR and CDR2 FQNEAQ (reference sequence). Trimming pared 7 bases from V and 4 bases from J, leaving 21 bases between. CDR3 sequence reads: CASTSPKGLPADTQYF. CDR3 nucleotide sequence: TGTGCCAGCACCTCACCGAAGGGACTGCCAGCAGATACGCAGTATTTT.

The rearrangement joins TRBV25-1 to TRBJ1-6; D is possibly TRBD1 (5 bases). There are 14 residues in the CDR3. The V end was cut by 4 bases, the J end by 2 bases, with 6 bases between. Germline V lookup: CDR1 MGHDK, CDR2 SYGVNS. CDR3 DNA: TGTGCCAGCAGTGGGGGCCCCTATAATTCACCCCTCCACTTT. It encodes CASSGGPYNSPLHF.

V is TRBV12-5 and J is TRBJ1-5; no firm D call. V lost 0 bases and J lost 0, with 12 bases in between. Germline assignment: CDR1 LGHNT and CDR2 FRNRAP. There are 17 residues in the CDR3. The DNA for the CDR3 is TGTGCTAGTGGTTTGGTCTATCGGCGGCATAGCAATCAGCCCCAGCATTTT. Amino acids: CASGLVYRRHSNQPQHF.

The chain uses TRBV5-4 and TRBJ1-5; maybe TRBD1 (5 bases). The CDR3 is made up of 14 amino acids. CDR1 and CDR2 from the germline V gene are SGHNT and YYREEE (reference sequence). V lost 2 bases to trimming and J lost 2 bases, with 8 bases between them. The CDR3 is CASSFKGGNQPQHF. CDR3 sequence (DNA): TGTGCCAGCAGCTTTAAAGGGGGCAATCAGCCCCAGCATTTT.

About this clone: The sample has other DNA sequences that encode this CDR3 too. V usage is TRBV5-1 and J usage is TRBJ1-1; tentative D call: TRBD1 (5 bases). CDR3 length: 13 amino acids. Germline V CDR1 and CDR2: SGHRS, YFSETQ. Trimming removed 0 bases at V and 4 bases at J, with 7 bases between. In DNA form, the CDR3 reads TGCGCCAGCAGCTTGGGGGGGGGCACTGAAGCTTTCTTT. It specifies CASSLGGGTEAFF. Combining the CDR3 with reference TRBV5-1 and TRBJ1-1 gives the whole variable domain KAGVTQTPRYLIKTRGQQVTLSCSPISGHRSVSWYQQTPGQGLQFLFEYFSETQRNKGNFPGRFSGRQFSNSRSEMNVSTLELGDSALYLCASSLGGGTEAFFGQGTRLTVV.

The chain combines TRBV30 with TRBJ2-5; TRBD2 agrees at 9 bases. Germline trimming cut 2 bases from V and 3 bases from J; bases unmatched to any gene: 10. Germline V lookup: CDR1 GTSNPN, CDR2 SVGIG (reference sequence). This CDR3 spans 16 amino acids. CDR3 nucleotide sequence: TGTGCCTGGAGTTGTACCGGTCTAGCGGGGAAAGAGACCCAGTACTTC. Protein product: CAWSCTGLAGKETQYF.

This clone occurred a few times. J is TRBJ2-3 and V is TRBV28; 11 bases agree with TRBD2. The CDR3 runs 14 residues. The V gene's germline CDR1 is MDHEN and CDR2 SYDVKM. Trimming removed 6 bases from V and 5 bases from J; junction bases left unmatched: 4. Here the CDR3 reads CASRRLAGIDTQYF. Written as DNA, the CDR3 is TGTGCCAGCAGGCGACTAGCGGGGATAGATACGCAGTATTTT.

V gene TRBV2 combines with J gene TRBJ1-2; possible D gene TRBD1, 5 bases. Deletions cut 3 bases from V and 6 bases from J, with 11 bases between. The CDR3 has 13 residues. Germline CDR1 SNHLY, CDR2 FYNNEI. The DNA for the CDR3 is TGTGCCAGCAGTGATTCCAGGGTGGATGGCTACACCTTC. Translating gives CASSDSRVDGYTF.

This chain connects TRBV30 to TRBJ2-5, with 11 bases fitting TRBD1. The DNA end lines up better with TRBJ2-7; the J call may be wrong. This CDR3 contains 17 residues. The germline V gene encodes CDR1 GTSNPN and CDR2 SVGIG (reference sequence). The CDR3 spells CAWRYTAGQGVSYEQYF. The DNA for the CDR3 is TGTGCCTGGAGGTATACTGCGGGACAGGGGGTCTCCTACGAGCAGTACTTC.

This rearrangement joins TRBV11-2 to TRBJ2-7; tentative D call: TRBD1 (5 bases). The CDR3 extends over 12 amino acids. CDR1 SGHAT and CDR2 FQNNGV come from the germline V gene. V gave up 6 bases and J gave up 3 bases, with 9 bases separating them. CDR3 DNA sequence: TGTGCCAGCAGGCGAGACAGCTACGAGCAGTACTTC. Translation: CASRRDSYEQYF. The complete variable domain, with remaining parts taken from reference TRBV11-2 and TRBJ2-7, reads EAGVAQSPRYKIIEKRQSVAFWCNPISGHATLYWYQQILGQGPKLLIQFQNNGVVDDSQLPKDRFSAERLKGVDSTLKIQPAKLEDSAVYLCASRRDSYEQYFGPGTRLTVT.

This clone was counted between two and nine times. This chain uses TRBV27 with TRBJ1-4; 10 bases align to TRBD1. This CDR3 has 16 amino acids. V shed 10 bases and J 0 bases; nucleotides not matched to a gene: 8. In germline, CDR1 is MNHEY, CDR2 SMNVEV (reference sequence). The CDR3 loop reads CATHPGQGPTNEKLFF. CDR3 nucleotide sequence: TGTGCCACCCACCCGGGACAGGGGCCAACTAATGAAAAACTGTTTTTT.

This chain links TRBV25-1 with TRBJ2-1; a possible D gene is TRBD1 (6 bases). CDR1 is MGHDK and CDR2 is SYGVNS in the germline V gene. The CDR3 totals 15 residues. V lost 5 bases, J lost 2 bases, and 13 bases lay in between. The CDR3 DNA follows: TGTGCCAGCAGTAGTGAGGGGGTAGCCTACAATGAGCAGTTCTTC. This encodes CASSSEGVAYNEQFF.

The chain links TRBV20-1 to TRBJ1-5; the D is unclear. This CDR3 spans 11 amino acids. In germline, CDR1 is DFQATT, CDR2 SNEGSKA (reference sequence). V shed 2 bases and J shed 11 bases, with 10 bases lying between them. In DNA form, the CDR3 reads TGCAGTGCTAGATTGTTGCAGTCCCAGCATTTT. Amino acids: CSARLLQSQHF.

V gene TRBV7-2 combines with J gene TRBJ2-1; 7 bases map to TRBD2. Germline values: CDR1 SGHTA, CDR2 FQGNSA. The trim removed 1 base at V and 7 bases at J, leaving 16 bases unmatched. This CDR3 region has 18 residues. The CDR3: CASSLVGGAGRGDNEQFF. CDR3 DNA sequence: TGTGCCAGCAGCTTAGTGGGGGGAGCGGGACGGGGTGATAATGAGCAGTTCTTC.